The TCR beta chain under discussion was sequenced for a study of spatial heterogeneity in lung cancer. Using its own MiXCR run on the 5' RACE reads, TCRdb lists one record per CDR3 protein. The data contain fewer than 30,000 distinct CDR3 sequences, 8.5% to 10% of them singletons. Time point of the sample: blood at routine non-recurrence follow-up after resection. V was cut by 3 bases and J by 6 bases, with 8 bases left in between. Germline V CDR1 and CDR2: DFQATT, SNEGSKA (reference sequence). The CDR3 loop spans 12 amino acids. The sequencing here drew on PBMCs, taken at follow-up. The TCR originated in a male donor with early-stage non-small cell lung cancer. The genes are TRBV20-1 and TRBJ2-2; no clear D gene. This chain's CDR3 is CSARAAPGELFF. In DNA, the CDR3 is TGCAGTGCTAGGGCCGCCCCCGGGGAGCTGTTTTTT.